The clone carrying this T cell receptor beta chain has a single count. The V and J ends lost 0 bases and 2 bases respectively, with 6 bases between them. The germline V gene has CDR1 SGDLS and CDR2 YYNGEE. The CDR3 is 14 amino acids. The data originate from a study of blood T cell repertoires in COVID-19. The data were produced by immunoSEQ multiplex PCR, yet TCRdb's version contains in-frame clones alone and is incomplete. The data show some 400,000 clones, 70% to 90% seen once. The chain joins TRBV9 to TRBJ1-3; D unresolved. The sequence was obtained from a woman aged 25-40 years with COVID-19, enrolled during active disease. Input material: peripheral blood. The CDR3 protein is CASSVGSTGNTIYF. CDR3 nucleotide sequence: TGTGCCAGCAGCGTAGGTTCCACTGGAAACACCATATATTTT. The variable domain in full, completed from reference TRBV9 and TRBJ1-3, reads DSGVTQTPKHLITATGQRVTLRCSPRSGDLSVYWYQQSLDQGLQFLIQYYNGEERAKGNILERFSAQQFPDLHSELNLSSLELGDSALYFCASSVGSTGNTIYFGEGSWLTVV.